This T cell receptor (beta chain) was found in a study of cytomegalovirus exposure and HLA in healthy donors. The primer mix had 60 Vbeta and 13 Jbeta primers. Method: immunoSEQ multiplex PCR; TCRdb's copy keeps in-frame clones and lacks some. The sample lists about 200,000 clones, around 77% occurring once. This CDR3 is 16 amino acids long. V was clipped by 0 bases and J by 0 bases, with 8 bases between them. Germline CDR1 MNHEY, CDR2 SVGAGI. The sequencing sample was made of PBMCs. V usage is TRBV6-5 and J usage is TRBJ2-2; D might be TRBD1 (6 bases). This TCR was sampled from a man aged 30 to 39 in good health and CMV-seronegative. The CDR3 is CASSYSTGANTGELFF. The CDR3 DNA sequence: TGTGCCAGCAGTTACTCGACAGGAGCGAACACCGGGGAGCTGTTTTTT.